Listed below are T cell receptor beta chains from one sample, sequenced in a study of early T cells in non-severe SARS-CoV-2 infection. MiXCR, run by TCRdb on the 5' RACE reads, gives a single entry per CDR3 protein. The repertoire has under 60,000 distinct CDR3 sequences, under 11% of them found once; the top ten carry approximately 4.1%. Sequencing used whole blood. These receptors were collected from an adult who was a healthcare worker with PCR-confirmed SARS-CoV-2 infection or an uninfected control (not recorded which). The CDR3 runs from the conserved cysteine through the conserved F or W. Fields, in order: D gene, J gene, V gene, clone size, CDR3 protein, CDR3 DNA. The D gene is left open where the match is weak. The size of a clone is reported for some rows only, either as once, few or many, or as a class for expanded clones.

.,TRBJ2-3,TRBV9,.,CASSATPQGADTQYF,TGTGCCAGCAGCGCTACCCCACAGGGAGCAGATACGCAGTATTTT
.,TRBJ1-6,TRBV20-1,many,CSARAPDSPLHF,TGCAGTGCTAGAGCCCCGGATTCACCCCTCCACTTT
.,TRBJ2-7,TRBV3-1,.,CASSEIPGPYEQYF,TGTGCCAGCAGCGAGATACCGGGACCCTACGAGCAGTACTTC
TRBD1,TRBJ2-2,TRBV5-1,many,CASRRGTGNTGELFF,TGCGCCAGCAGACGCGGGACAGGAAACACCGGGGAGCTGTTTTTT
.,TRBJ1-1,TRBV6-2/TRBV6-3,few,CASSSFLEAFF,TGTGCCAGCAGTTCTTTCCTTGAAGCTTTCTTT
.,TRBJ2-5,TRBV5-1,.,CASSWDNQETQYF,TGCGCCAGCAGCTGGGACAACCAAGAGACCCAGTACTTC
.,TRBJ2-7,TRBV2,few,CASSAQGYEQYF,TGTGCCAGCAGCGCACAGGGCTACGAGCAGTACTTC
TRBD2,TRBJ2-1,TRBV20-1,.,CSASLLAEQDEQFF,TGCAGTGCTAGCCTACTAGCGGAGCAGGATGAGCAGTTCTTC
TRBD1,TRBJ1-2,TRBV7-2,.,CASSFTGGYGYTF,TGTGCCAGCAGCTTTACAGGGGGGTATGGCTACACCTTC
.,TRBJ2-2,TRBV2,few,CASVRNTGELFF,TGTGCCAGCGTACGGAACACCGGGGAGCTGTTTTTT
TRBD1,TRBJ1-5,TRBV6-2/TRBV6-3,.,CASSTGTGDRTQHF,TGTGCCAGCAGTACCGGGACAGGGGATCGCACCCAGCATTTT